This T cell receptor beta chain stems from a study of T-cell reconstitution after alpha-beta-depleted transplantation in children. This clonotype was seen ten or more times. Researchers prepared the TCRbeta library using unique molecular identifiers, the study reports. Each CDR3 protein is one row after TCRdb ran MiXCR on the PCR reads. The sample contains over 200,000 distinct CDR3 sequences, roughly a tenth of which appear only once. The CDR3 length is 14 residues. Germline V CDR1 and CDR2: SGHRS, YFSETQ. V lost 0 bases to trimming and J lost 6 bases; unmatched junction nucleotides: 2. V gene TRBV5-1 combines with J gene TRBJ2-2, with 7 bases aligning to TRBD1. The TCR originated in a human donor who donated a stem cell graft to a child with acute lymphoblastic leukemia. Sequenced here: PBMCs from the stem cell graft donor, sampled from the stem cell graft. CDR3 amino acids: CASSLARGSGELFF. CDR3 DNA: TGCGCCAGCAGCTTGGCCAGGGGGTCCGGGGAGCTGTTTTTT.